This entry describes one T cell receptor (beta chain). Its antigen remains unknown. Within the ViraFEST assay, antigen-specific CD4+ T cells underwent expansion with viral peptide pools prior to sequencing. CD4+ T cells were isolated after 10 days of culture. On days 3 and 7, fresh IL-2 medium replaced half the medium. V was cut by 6 bases and J by 3 bases, with 12 bases left in between. In germline, CDR1 is SGHRS, CDR2 YFSETQ. The CDR3 consists of 13 residues. This sample was taken from a study of vaccination effects on CD4 cells after COVID-19. Study-level information: Subjects were given two BNT162b2 or mRNA-1273 vaccine doses.

The study, taken as a whole, reports: Marked clonal contraction was seen late after vaccination (in both infection- and vaccine-induced clones). In vaccinees who were healthy, merely 1 out of 255 vaccine-induced clones cross-reacted with common cold coronaviruses.

Clones were sequenced by immunoSEQ multiplex PCR, and TCRdb holds only the in-frame ones, with some missing. Among around 79,000 clones listed, approximately 74% were seen once. The specimen comprised CD4+ T cells from PBMCs cultured with HCoV-229E spike peptides, sampled before COVID-19 vaccination. The clonotype comes from a human donor who received a COVID-19 vaccine. V and J are TRBV5-1 and TRBJ1-1, with a weak D call TRBD1 (6 bases). CDR3 protein: CASKRGPDTEAFF. CDR3 DNA sequence: TGCGCCAGCAAGCGGGGGCCGGACACTGAAGCTTTCTTT.